One and the same sample provided the 20 T cell receptor beta chains below, sequenced in a study of shared clonotypes between healthy human individuals. Produced via immunoSEQ multiplex PCR; TCRdb's table is partial and in-frame only. The sample lists a few million clones; 85% to 95% were seen once. Sequencing was performed on naive CD4+ T cells from PBMCs. Subset: CD45RA+ positively selected. The receptors were sampled from a man aged 18 to 29 in good health. Some clones in this sample may be carry-over from other donors' samples.

This clone was counted once. V usage is TRBV4-2 and J usage is TRBJ2-1; 9 bases map to TRBD2. The V segment lost 0 bases and the J segment 4 bases; nucleotides outside the gene matches: 7. CDR3 length: 17 amino acids. Germline-derived CDR1 and CDR2 are LGHNA and YNFKEQ. CDR3 region: CASSQDSPGLAYNEQFF. CDR3 in DNA: TGTGCCAGCAGCCAAGATTCCCCGGGACTAGCATACAATGAGCAGTTCTTC.

CDR3: CASSLTISEAFF. CDR3 nucleotides: TGTGCCAGCAGCTTAACTATATCGGAGGCTTTCTTT. The genes are TRBV7-2 and TRBJ1-1; D remains unclear. Germline-derived CDR1 and CDR2 are SGHTA and FQGNSA. This CDR3 comprises 12 residues. V was trimmed by 2 bases and J by 11 bases, leaving 12 bases between them. Full variable domain (rest looked up from reference TRBV7-2 and TRBJ1-1): GAGVSQSPSNKVTEKGKDVELRCDPISGHTALYWYRQSLGQGLEFLIYFQGNSAPDKSGLPSDRFSAERTGGSVSTLTIQRTQQEDSAVYLCASSLTISEAFFGQGTRLTVV.

The chain has TRBV19 and TRBJ1-2; tentatively, D is TRBD1 (6 bases). The germline gives CDR1 LNHDA, CDR2 SQIVND (reference sequence). The CDR3 is 15 amino acids. With 5 bases removed from V and 8 bases from J, the gap between germline ends came to 21 bases. CDR3 DNA sequence: TGTGCCAGTAGTGCTGGACAGCTCCGTTTCTGGGGCTACACCTTC. It is translated as CASSAGQLRFWGYTF.

The V gene is TRBV5-1, the J gene TRBJ2-1; 14 positions agree with TRBD2. With V trimmed by 3 bases and J by 8 bases, 7 bases remained unmatched. Germline assignment: CDR1 SGHRS and CDR2 YFSETQ. CDR3 length equals 16 residues. CDR3 in DNA: TGCGCCAGCAGCTCCGGGACTAGCGGGAGTAATGATGAGCAGTTCTTC. Protein sequence: CASSSGTSGSNDEQFF.

In regard to this clone: This CDR3 is also generated by other DNA sequences in the sample. The chain couples TRBV7-9 to TRBJ2-1, with D uncertain. This CDR3 region has 14 residues. Trimming cost V 1 base and J 3 bases, with 7 bases left between them. Germline assignment: CDR1 SEHNR and CDR2 FQNEAQ (reference sequence). This chain's CDR3 is CASSLVSDYNEQFF. The CDR3 DNA reads as TGTGCCAGCAGCTTAGTAAGCGACTACAATGAGCAGTTCTTC.

The V call is TRBV6-5, the J call TRBJ1-4; TRBD1 matches at 9 bases. The CDR3 is 15 residues long. CDR1 is MNHEY, CDR2 SVGAGI, per germline. V shed 6 bases, J shed 8 bases, and the junction held 10 bases outside the gene matches. The CDR3 region has the DNA TGTGCCAGCAGCTATACAGGGGGCTACTTAGAAAAACTGTTTTTT. As protein: CASSYTGGYLEKLFF.

The chain is built from TRBV29-1 and TRBJ2-3, with no clear D. V was cut by 5 bases and J by 2 bases, with 11 bases left in between. CDR3 size: 13 residues. Germline loops: CDR1 SQVTM, CDR2 ANQGSEA. As DNA, the CDR3 is TGCAGCGTTAGGCGGACCTACACAGATACGCAGTATTTT. It translates to CSVRRTYTDTQYF.

This clone is a singleton in its sample. The rearrangement uses TRBV28 and TRBJ2-1; D is ambiguous. CDR3 length equals 14 residues. The germline V gene has CDR1 MDHEN and CDR2 SYDVKM. The V and J ends lost 6 bases and 0 bases respectively, with 9 bases between them. This chain's CDR3 is CASSKTSSYNEQFF. DNA for the CDR3: TGTGCCAGCAGCAAAACGAGCTCCTACAATGAGCAGTTCTTC.

The chain carries TRBV11-3 and TRBJ2-7; no clear D gene. The V and J ends lost 6 bases and 12 bases respectively, with 6 bases between them. CDR1 and CDR2 from the germline V gene are SGHNT and YENEEA. CDR3 size: 8 residues. The CDR3 nucleotides read TGTGCCAGCAGAGATCGGTACTTC. Protein: CASRDRYF. Using reference TRBV11-3 and TRBJ2-7 for the parts outside the CDR3, the full variable domain is EAGVVQSPRYKIIEKKQPVAFWCNPISGHNTLYWYLQNLGQGPELLIRYENEEAVDDSQLPKDRFSAERLKGVDSTLKIQPAELGDSAVYLCASRDRYFGPGTRLTVT.

This clone appeared once. The genes are TRBV18 and TRBJ2-2; D tentatively reads TRBD1 or TRBD2 (6 bases each). The CDR3 consists of 17 residues. Germline V gene data show CDR1 as KGHSH and CDR2 as LQKENI. Trimming cost V 1 base and J 2 bases, with 14 bases left between them. The CDR3 DNA is TGTGCCAGCTCACCACTAGGGGGGCATGGCAACACCGGGGAGCTGTTTTTT. This sequence encodes CASSPLGGHGNTGELFF.

The V call is TRBV11-3, the J call TRBJ2-5; a weak D match, TRBD2 (7 bases). Between the trimmed V and J ends, which lost 5 bases and 5 bases, there was a span of 15 bases. Germline V gene lookup returns CDR1 SGHNT and CDR2 YENEEA. The CDR3 is made up of 14 amino acids. DNA for the CDR3: TGTGCCAGCAGCCCGGCGGGGGCTAGGGAGACCCAGTACTTC. Translation gives CASSPAGARETQYF.

The genes are TRBV20-1 and TRBJ2-1; unclear D gene. Trimming took 1 base from V and 14 from J, leaving 12 bases between them. The CDR3 has 11 amino acids. Germline V gene data show CDR1 as DFQATT and CDR2 as SNEGSKA (reference sequence). CDR3 nucleotide sequence: TGCAGTGCTAGAGGTGTGATGATTGAGTTCTTC. Its protein product is CSARGVMIEFF.

The DNA of the CDR3 is TGCAGCGTTGAAAGGGGCAGGGGTGAAAAACTGTTTTTT. Amino acid sequence: CSVERGRGEKLFF. The chain recombines TRBV29-1 with TRBJ1-4, with a tentative D call TRBD1 (6 bases). CDR1 and CDR2 from the germline V gene are SQVTM and ANQGSEA. Trimming took off 2 bases at V and 7 bases at J, with 11 bases between the two ends. The CDR3 totals 13 residues.

V is TRBV30 and J is TRBJ1-4; unclear D gene. The V gene's germline CDR1 is GTSNPN and CDR2 SVGIG (reference sequence). This CDR3 comprises 12 residues. V was clipped by 1 base and J by 8 bases, with 8 bases between them. This CDR3 reads CAWSGGGEKLFF. CDR3 bases: TGTGCCTGGAGTGGAGGAGGGGAAAAACTGTTTTTT.

The V call is TRBV7-9, the J call TRBJ2-5, with a weak D call TRBD2 (5 bases). Germline loops: CDR1 SEHNR, CDR2 FQNEAQ (reference sequence). The V end lost 2 bases, the J end lost 5 bases, and 15 bases lay between the germline ends. The CDR3 runs to 15 residues. CDR3 residues: CASSLSFLAGETQYF. DNA of the CDR3: TGTGCCAGCAGCTTATCTTTTCTAGCCGGGGAGACCCAGTACTTC.

The rearrangement joins TRBV28 to TRBJ2-7; D unresolved. Trimming removed 5 bases at V and 0 bases at J, with 14 bases between. There are 15 residues in the CDR3. The germline gives CDR1 MDHEN, CDR2 SYDVKM. CDR3 region: CASSPTVRSSYEQYF. Here the CDR3 DNA reads TGTGCCAGCAGTCCGACGGTTCGGAGCTCCTACGAGCAGTACTTC.

The chain is built from TRBV9 and TRBJ2-2, with 12 bases matching TRBD1. With 4 bases clipped from V and 5 bases from J, the junction kept 6 bases outside the gene matches. The CDR3 consists of 16 residues. Germline V gene lookup returns CDR1 SGDLS and CDR2 YYNGEE. The CDR3 here is CASSPGQGARTGELFF. CDR3 in DNA: TGTGCCAGCAGCCCGGGACAGGGGGCAAGGACCGGGGAGCTGTTTTTT.

The chain has TRBV27 and TRBJ1-2; 9 nucleotides align to TRBD1. The CDR3 runs to 14 residues. CDR1 and CDR2 from the germline V gene are MNHEY and SMNVEV (reference sequence). The V and J ends lost 5 bases and 5 bases, in that order; junction bases with no gene match: 6. CDR3 region: CASSRTGTGYGYTF. In DNA form, the CDR3 reads TGTGCCAGCAGTCGAACCGGGACAGGGTATGGCTACACCTTC.

The chain links TRBV6-1 to TRBJ1-2; weak D call: TRBD1 (6 bases). Germline V gene data show CDR1 as MNHNS and CDR2 as SASEGT. The CDR3 runs 14 residues. V was cut by 6 bases and J by 0 bases, with 11 bases left in between. In nucleotides, the CDR3 is TGTGCCAGCAGGCAGACAGGAACTAACTATGGCTACACCTTC. As protein: CASRQTGTNYGYTF.

As DNA, the CDR3 is TGTGCCAGCAGCGGAAGACAGGGGGCATGGAACTATGGCTACACCTTC. Residues: CASSGRQGAWNYGYTF. The genes are TRBV9 and TRBJ1-2; 10 nucleotides match TRBD1. The CDR3 spans 16 residues. V shed 3 bases and J 2 bases; nucleotides not matched to a gene: 7. The germline V gene encodes CDR1 SGDLS and CDR2 YYNGEE. Full variable domain (outside the CDR3, taken from reference TRBV9 and TRBJ1-2): DSGVTQTPKHLITATGQRVTLRCSPRSGDLSVYWYQQSLDQGLQFLIQYYNGEERAKGNILERFSAQQFPDLHSELNLSSLELGDSALYFCASSGRQGAWNYGYTFGSGTRLTVV.